The clone carrying this T cell receptor beta chain has only a few counts. The target antigen is unknown. Germline V lookup: CDR1 MNHNS, CDR2 SASEGT. CDR3 length: 13 residues. With 3 bases removed from V and 1 base from J, the gap between germline ends came to 6 bases. Sample time point: sample taken at primary tumor resection. The donors were 55 to 85 patients with non-small cell lung cancer that was early-stage and untreated. Extraction of whole RNA from tumor, nontumor lung or frozen PBMC preceded unsorted sequencing. Via MiXCR, TCRdb re-called the 5' RACE reads, giving one row per CDR3 protein. The data show around 92,000 distinct CDR3 sequences, approximately 12% seen once. The data belong to a study of spatial heterogeneity in lung cancer. General study points: At tumor resection, ubiquitous expanded TCRs were detected in blood more often than later.

This TCR was recovered from a male donor with early-stage non-small cell lung cancer. The V gene is TRBV6-1, the J gene TRBJ2-5; D is unresolved. Sequencing used PBMCs, obtained at surgery. DNA for the CDR3: TGTGCCAGCAGTGACCTGACCCAAGAGACCCAGTACTTC. Translation gives CASSDLTQETQYF.